This is a list of T cell receptor beta chains from one sample in a study of cytomegalovirus exposure and HLA in healthy donors. Assay used: immunoSEQ multiplex PCR; TCRdb lists only in-frame clones, some missing. The sample lists approximately 100,000 clones, around 75% occurring once. What was sequenced was PBMCs. The receptor source for this set is a male donor in good health and CMV-seropositive. CDR3s include the opening cysteine and the closing phenylalanine or tryptophan. A D gene is named only where the DNA matches it firmly. Expanded clones get a size class; other rows say once, few or many, or leave the size out.

CDR3nt | CDR3aa | abundance | j_gene | v_gene | d_gene
TGCGCCAGCAGCCAAGTATTCCCCAATCAGCCCCAGCATTTT | CASSQVFPNQPQHF | - | TRBJ1-5 | TRBV4-1 | -
TGTGCCAGCGGGGACAGGGGGCAGAACTATGGCTACACCTTC | CASGDRGQNYGYTF | - | TRBJ1-2 | TRBV2 | TRBD1
TGCAGCGTTGAAGAGGGGGGTGGGACTAATGAAAAACTGTTTTTT | CSVEEGGGTNEKLFF | few | TRBJ1-4 | TRBV29-1 | -
TGTGCCATCAGTGAGTCGGGGACAGGGTCCTACGAGCAGTACTTC | CAISESGTGSYEQYF | - | TRBJ2-7 | TRBV10-3 | TRBD1
TGTGCCAGTAGTATTGGGAGACTAGCGGGGGCTACGGAGTTCTTC | CASSIGRLAGATEFF | - | TRBJ2-1 | TRBV19 | TRBD2
TGCGCCAGCAGCGGGGGGGAGACCCAGTACTTC | CASSGGETQYF | - | TRBJ2-5 | TRBV5-1 | -
TGCGCCAGCAGCCTGGGTCCATACGAGGTTTATGGCTACACCTTC | CASSLGPYEVYGYTF | - | TRBJ1-2 | TRBV4-1 | -
TGTGCCAGCAGTATTACAGGGGAAAATTCACCCCTCCACTTT | CASSITGENSPLHF | - | TRBJ1-6 | TRBV28 | TRBD1
TGCGCCAGCACCGGACAGACAATCGGGAATGAGCAGTTCTTC | CASTGQTIGNEQFF | - | TRBJ2-1 | TRBV5-1 | -
TGCGCCAGCAGCCACTGGGGGACGGCGGGGGGTTCGTGGGAGGGAGAGACCCAGTACTTC | CASSHWGTAGGSWEGETQYF | many | TRBJ2-5 | TRBV4-3 | TRBD2
TGTGCCAGCAGTACGACTAGCGGGGGCGTTCAGACCCAGTACTTC | CASSTTSGGVQTQYF | - | TRBJ2-5 | TRBV27 | TRBD2
TGTGCCAGCAGCCAAGATTGGCAAGGAGCTGGCTACACCTTC | CASSQDWQGAGYTF | - | TRBJ1-2 | TRBV14 | -
TGTGCCAGCAGTGTTCGGGGGTTTCCCACAGATACGCAGTATTTT | CASSVRGFPTDTQYF | - | TRBJ2-3 | TRBV2 | -
TGTGCCAGCAGCTTAGGGCCAAGTTCATGGACCGGGGAGCTGTTTTTT | CASSLGPSSWTGELFF | - | TRBJ2-2 | TRBV7-7 | -
TGTGCCAGCTCACCTGGGGCAGGTCCGACCGAGCAGTACTTC | CASSPGAGPTEQYF | - | TRBJ2-7 | TRBV18 | -
TGTGCCAGCAGCCCCCAGGGGGGTGGGTCCTACGAGCAGTACTTC | CASSPQGGGSYEQYF | - | TRBJ2-7 | TRBV7-9 | -
TGTGCCAGCAGTTACGGGGGAACATTTAGGGGTGAGCAGTTCTTC | CASSYGGTFRGEQFF | - | TRBJ2-1 | TRBV27 | -
TGTGCCAGCAGCTCGAAGACAGGTCCGTTGTACCAAGAGACCCAGTACTTC | CASSSKTGPLYQETQYF | few | TRBJ2-5 | TRBV5-4 | -
TGTGCCAGCAGCTTGGGGCTAGCGGGGGGAGAGACCCAGTACTTC | CASSLGLAGGETQYF | - | TRBJ2-5 | TRBV5-4 | TRBD2
TGTGCCAGCAGTGGAGGCGGTGGAGGGACCTCGTACTTC | CASSGGGGGTSYF | - | TRBJ2-7 | TRBV2 | -
TGTGCCAGCAGCGCCCGGGGGGCGAATGAAAAACTGTTTTTT | CASSARGANEKLFF | few | TRBJ1-4 | TRBV7-6 | -
TGCGCCAGCAGCTCAGCTCGGGGTGAGCAGTTCTTC | CASSSARGEQFF | - | TRBJ2-1 | TRBV5-1 | -
TGCGCCAGCAGTCGGACAGACCGAGACTACAATGAGCAGTTCTTC | CASSRTDRDYNEQFF | many | TRBJ2-1 | TRBV4-3 | -
TGTGCCAGCAGCTTAGCAGGGGGCGCTGGGGCCAACGTCCTGACTTTC | CASSLAGGAGANVLTF | - | TRBJ2-6 | TRBV7-8 | TRBD1
TGTGCCAGCAGTTACTCAGGGGAACTTCAGCCCCAGCATTTT | CASSYSGELQPQHF | - | TRBJ1-5 | TRBV6-5 | -
TGTGCCAGCAGTTTAAGCTGGACCTCAGGGGAGTTCTTC | CASSLSWTSGEFF | once | TRBJ2-1 | TRBV27 | -
TGCGCCAGCAGCTTGGGGCCCATCCAAGAGACCCAGTACTTC | CASSLGPIQETQYF | - | TRBJ2-5 | TRBV5-1 | -
TGTGCCAGCAGCTTGTTGGTGACAGGACAATGGGAGCAGTTCTTC | CASSLLVTGQWEQFF | - | TRBJ2-1 | TRBV5-6 | -
TGCGCCAGCAGTGGGACAGGGGGGGTCATGAACACTGAAGCTTTCTTT | CASSGTGGVMNTEAFF | - | TRBJ1-1 | TRBV10-2 | TRBD1
TGTGCCATCAGTGAAAAGGGGGCTTCGGGAAACACCATATATTTT | CAISEKGASGNTIYF | - | TRBJ1-3 | TRBV10-3 | TRBD1
TGTGCCAGCAGTGAGGGGGAGCATGAAAAACTGTTTTTT | CASSEGEHEKLFF | - | TRBJ1-4 | TRBV6-5 | -
TGTGCCAGCAGTACTCTAGCGGGGGGGCCTATCGGTAATGAGCAGTTCTTC | CASSTLAGGPIGNEQFF | - | TRBJ2-1 | TRBV27 | TRBD2
TGTGCCAGCAGTACCAGCGGGGGAATCAACACCGGGGAGCTGTTTTTT | CASSTSGGINTGELFF | - | TRBJ2-2 | TRBV2 | TRBD2
TGTGCCAGCACCACCGACAGGGGGTATCAGCCCCAGCATTTT | CASTTDRGYQPQHF | - | TRBJ1-5 | TRBV28 | TRBD1
TGTGCCAGCAGTGGCCTCAGACTTCCGGGGGGCTACACCTTC | CASSGLRLPGGYTF | - | TRBJ1-2 | TRBV6-1 | -
TGCGCCAGTAGCCTGGGGGGCAGGGCCAACGTCCTGACTTTC | CASSLGGRANVLTF | - | TRBJ2-6 | TRBV5-1 | -
TGTGCCAGTAGCCCCGGGACAGGGGGCCACTATGGCTACACCTTC | CASSPGTGGHYGYTF | - | TRBJ1-2 | TRBV19 | TRBD1
TGCAGTGCGGAACAGGGAAATGAGCAGTTCTTC | CSAEQGNEQFF | - | TRBJ2-1 | TRBV20-1 | -
TGCAGCTTTGGTGGTAGCGGGATGAAGACCCAGTACTTC | CSFGGSGMKTQYF | once | TRBJ2-5 | TRBV29-1 | TRBD2
TGTGCCAGCAGGCCCGCGCGGGGGGCAGATACGCAGTATTTT | CASRPARGADTQYF | - | TRBJ2-3 | TRBV7-9 | TRBD2
TGTGCCAGCAGCCTCCTCTTCACAGGTTCCTATGGCTACACCTTC | CASSLLFTGSYGYTF | - | TRBJ1-2 | TRBV4-2 | -
TGTGCCAGCAGTGAAAATTTGGGGGGGGTCAGCGAGCAGTACTTC | CASSENLGGVSEQYF | - | TRBJ2-7 | TRBV6-1 | TRBD2
TGTGCCAGCAGCTCCCTAAAGGGGGGGGGTCTCTACACCTTC | CASSSLKGGGLYTF | - | TRBJ1-2 | TRBV7-9 | -
TGTGCCAGTAGTGTACCGGGACAGGCGGCGAACACCGGGGAGCTGTTTTTT | CASSVPGQAANTGELFF | - | TRBJ2-2 | TRBV19 | TRBD1
TGTGCCAGCAGCGTAGGGACAGCCCAGGTAACAGATACGCAGTATTTT | CASSVGTAQVTDTQYF | - | TRBJ2-3 | TRBV9 | -
TGCAGCGGTACAGGGTTTTCCTACGTTGGGGCAGATACGCAGTATTTT | CSGTGFSYVGADTQYF | - | TRBJ2-3 | TRBV29-1 | -
TGTGCCAGCAGCCCCCGGGGACAGGGGGCGAGTACCTACGAGCAGTACTTC | CASSPRGQGASTYEQYF | - | TRBJ2-7 | TRBV7-9 | TRBD1
TGTGCCAGCAGTGATTCCGGGAGCAGCTCCTACGAGCAGTACTTC | CASSDSGSSSYEQYF | - | TRBJ2-7 | TRBV25-1 | -
TGCGCCAGCAGCTTGGGTGACAGGGTGGTCACCGGGGAGCTGTTTTTT | CASSLGDRVVTGELFF | - | TRBJ2-2 | TRBV5-1 | TRBD1
TGTGCCAGTAGCCGCGGGGGACAGGCAGAGCAGTACTTC | CASSRGGQAEQYF | - | TRBJ2-5 | TRBV19 | -
TGTGCCAGCAGCTTAGATCTTTGGGACAAGAACACTGAAGCTTTCTTT | CASSLDLWDKNTEAFF | few | TRBJ1-1 | TRBV11-3 | -
TGCAGCGTTGAAAGCGGTGGCGGCTACACCTTC | CSVESGGGYTF | - | TRBJ1-2 | TRBV29-1 | -
TGTGCCAGCAGCCAAGTTAGGGGGGGCGAGCAGTACTTC | CASSQVRGGEQYF | - | TRBJ2-7 | TRBV14 | -
TGTGCCAGCAGCCCAACTCGGACTGGTGGCGAAGCTTTCTTT | CASSPTRTGGEAFF | - | TRBJ1-1 | TRBV9 | -
TGTGCCAGCAGCGTTTACAGGGCCTCTGGGGCCAACGTCCTGACTTTC | CASSVYRASGANVLTF | few | TRBJ2-6 | TRBV9 | -
TGTGCCTGCTCCCGGACTAGCGGGCTGGATACGCAGTATTTT | CACSRTSGLDTQYF | - | TRBJ2-3 | TRBV30 | TRBD2